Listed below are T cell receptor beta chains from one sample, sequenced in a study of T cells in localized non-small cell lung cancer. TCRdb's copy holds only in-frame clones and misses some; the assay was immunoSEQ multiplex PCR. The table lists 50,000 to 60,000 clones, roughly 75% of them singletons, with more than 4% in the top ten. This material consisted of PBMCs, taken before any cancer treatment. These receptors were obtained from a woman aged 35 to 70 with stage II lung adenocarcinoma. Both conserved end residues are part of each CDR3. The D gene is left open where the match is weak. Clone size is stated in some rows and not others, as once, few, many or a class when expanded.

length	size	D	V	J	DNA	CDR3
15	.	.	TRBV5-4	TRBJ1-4	TGTGCCAGCAGCCACAGGTCTGCAACTAATGAAAAACTGTTTTTT	CASSHRSATNEKLFF
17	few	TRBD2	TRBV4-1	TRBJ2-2	TGCGCCAGCAGCCCCTCCGGGGCGGGGGGAGATTACCGGGAGCTGTTTTTT	CASSPSGAGGDYRELFF
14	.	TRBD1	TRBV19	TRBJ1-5	TGTGCCAGTAGTGCGGGACAGGGGTATCAGCCCCAGCATTTT	CASSAGQGYQPQHF
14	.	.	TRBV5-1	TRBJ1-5	TGCGCCAGCAGCTTGGGCGGGGATAATCAGCCCCAGCATTTT	CASSLGGDNQPQHF
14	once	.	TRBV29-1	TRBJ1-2	TGCAGCGTGGATGCCGGGACTGTAGACTATGGCTACACCTTC	CSVDAGTVDYGYTF
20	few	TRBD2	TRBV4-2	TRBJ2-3	TGTGCCAGCAGCCAAGATCTCTCAGGGACTAGCGGGGCAGGCGCAGATACGCAGTATTTT	CASSQDLSGTSGAGADTQYF
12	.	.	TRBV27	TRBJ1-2	TGTGCCAGCAGTTCGGGGGGCGCAGGCTACACCTTC	CASSSGGAGYTF
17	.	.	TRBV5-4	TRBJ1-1	TGTGCCAGCAGCTTGGGGGGACCCTCTACGGTGAACACTGAAGCTTTCTTT	CASSLGGPSTVNTEAFF
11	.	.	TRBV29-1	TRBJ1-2	TGCAGCGCGCTCAAGGAAACTGGCTACACCTTC	CSALKETGYTF
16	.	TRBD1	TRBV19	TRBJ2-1	TGTGCCAGTAGTATAAAGGGGACAGGGGGTTACAATGAGCAGTTCTTC	CASSIKGTGGYNEQFF
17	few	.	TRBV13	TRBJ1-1	TGTGCCAGCAGCGTACTTTTACAAGTGGGGTCGAACACTGAAGCTTTCTTT	CASSVLLQVGSNTEAFF
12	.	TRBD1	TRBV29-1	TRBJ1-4	TGCAGCGTGTGGGACAGATCTGAAAAACTGTTTTTT	CSVWDRSEKLFF
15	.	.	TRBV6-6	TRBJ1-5	TGTGCCAGCAGCGGGGGACATCCGAGCAATCAGCCCCAGCATTTT	CASSGGHPSNQPQHF
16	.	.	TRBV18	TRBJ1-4	TGTGCCAGCTCACCAGCTCAAGGGGGGTCTAATGAAAAACTGTTTTTT	CASSPAQGGSNEKLFF
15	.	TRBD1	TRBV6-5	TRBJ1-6	TGTGCCAGCAGTTACTCGAACAGGGGTAATTCACCCCTCCACTTT	CASSYSNRGNSPLHF
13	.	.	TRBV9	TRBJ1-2	TGTGCCAGCAGCGTAGAAACAGGCTATGGCTACACCTTC	CASSVETGYGYTF
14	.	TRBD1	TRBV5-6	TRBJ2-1	TGTGCCAGCAGCTGGGGACAGGGGAAGAATGAGCAGTTCTTC	CASSWGQGKNEQFF
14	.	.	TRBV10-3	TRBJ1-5	TGTGCCATCAGTGAGTCGAATTACAATCAGCCCCAGCATTTT	CAISESNYNQPQHF
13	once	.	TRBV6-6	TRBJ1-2	TGTGCCAGCAGTTACGGGCAGGGTCCCGGCTACACCTTC	CASSYGQGPGYTF
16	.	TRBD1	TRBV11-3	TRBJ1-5	TGTGCCAGCAGCTTTAGCCCCGAGACAGGGGGCCAGCCCCAGCATTTT	CASSFSPETGGQPQHF
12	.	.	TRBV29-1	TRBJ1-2	TGCAGCGTCCAAGGACGCTACTATGGCTACACCTTC	CSVQGRYYGYTF
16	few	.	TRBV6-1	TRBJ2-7	TGTGCCAGCAGTGAGACCCTAGGCGACAGCTCCTACGAGCAGTACTTC	CASSETLGDSSYEQYF
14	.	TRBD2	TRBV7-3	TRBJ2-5	TGTGCCAGCAGCCCTAGCGGCCCCGAAGAGACCCAGTACTTC	CASSPSGPEETQYF
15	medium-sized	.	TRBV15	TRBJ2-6	TGTGCCACCAGCAGAGACAACTCTGGGGCCAACGTCCTGACTTTC	CATSRDNSGANVLTF
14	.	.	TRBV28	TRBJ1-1	TGTGCCAGCAGTTTGTCCCGCCGGGAGACTGAAGCTTTCTTT	CASSLSRRETEAFF
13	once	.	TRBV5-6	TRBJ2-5	TGTGCCAGCAGCTTGGGACCTCAAGAGACCCAGTACTTC	CASSLGPQETQYF
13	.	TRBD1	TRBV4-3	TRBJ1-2	TGCGCCAGCAGCCATGGGACAGGGGGTGGCTACACCTTC	CASSHGTGGGYTF
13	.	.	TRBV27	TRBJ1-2	TGTGCCAGCAGTGTCGGCAGGTACTATGGCTACACCTTC	CASSVGRYYGYTF
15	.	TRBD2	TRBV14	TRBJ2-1	TGTGCCAGCAGCCAAGATCGAGCGGGGTACAATGAGCAGTTCTTC	CASSQDRAGYNEQFF
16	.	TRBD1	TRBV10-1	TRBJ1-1	TGCGCCAGCAGTGAGTCGATCGGGACAGGGGTTACTGAAGCTTTCTTT	CASSESIGTGVTEAFF
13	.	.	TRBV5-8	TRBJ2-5	TGTGCCAGCAGCTTAATCTCCCAAGAGACCCAGTACTTC	CASSLISQETQYF
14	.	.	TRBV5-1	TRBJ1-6	TGCGCCAGCAGCTTGGACAGCAAAAATTCACCCCTCCACTTT	CASSLDSKNSPLHF
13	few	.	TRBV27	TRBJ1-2	TGTGCCAGCAGTTTCACAGGAAACTATGGCTACACCTTC	CASSFTGNYGYTF
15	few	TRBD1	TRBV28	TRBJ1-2	TGTGCCAGCAGCCGTGGGAGGACAGGGGACTATGGCTACACCTTC	CASSRGRTGDYGYTF
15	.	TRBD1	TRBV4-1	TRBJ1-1	TGCGCCAGCAGCCTGGGGACAGGATTGAACACTGAAGCTTTCTTT	CASSLGTGLNTEAFF
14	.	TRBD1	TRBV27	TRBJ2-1	TGTGCCAGCAGGAACAGGGGGCGCTGGGATGAGCAGTTCTTC	CASRNRGRWDEQFF
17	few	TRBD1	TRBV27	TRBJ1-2	TGTGCCAGCAGTTCCGGGACAGGGCGCGCGGGAGTTCGAGGCTACACCTTC	CASSSGTGRAGVRGYTF
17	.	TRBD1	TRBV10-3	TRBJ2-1	TGTGCCATCAGCTTTTTGCGTCCGGGACAGGTTAACAATGAGCAGTTCTTC	CAISFLRPGQVNNEQFF
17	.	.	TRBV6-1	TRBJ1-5	TGTGCCAGCAGTGAAATTGGGGGGGATGGTAGCAATCAGCCCCAGCATTTT	CASSEIGGDGSNQPQHF
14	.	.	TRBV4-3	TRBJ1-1	TGCGCCAGCAGCCAACTTGGGACGGAGGCTCTCGCTTTCTTT	CASSQLGTEALAFF
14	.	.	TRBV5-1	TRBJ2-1	TGCGCCAGCAGCACCCGGACAGCTTACAATGAGCAGTTCTTC	CASSTRTAYNEQFF
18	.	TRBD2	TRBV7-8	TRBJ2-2	TGTGCCAGCAGGGAGGGACTAGCGGGGGGTTCGAACACCGGGGAGCTGTTTTTT	CASREGLAGGSNTGELFF
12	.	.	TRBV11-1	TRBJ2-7	TGTGCCAGCAGCTTCGGACAGTCCGAGCAGTACTTC	CASSFGQSEQYF
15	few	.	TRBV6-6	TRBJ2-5	TGTGCCAGCAGTTACTCGATGAATCCACAAGAGACCCAGTACTTC	CASSYSMNPQETQYF
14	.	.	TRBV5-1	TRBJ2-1	TGCGCCAGCAGCTCCCAGAAGGGGCCCAATGAGCAGTTCTTC	CASSSQKGPNEQFF
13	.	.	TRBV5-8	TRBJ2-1	TGTGCCAGCACACGACAGTTCAACAATGAGCAGTTCTTC	CASTRQFNNEQFF
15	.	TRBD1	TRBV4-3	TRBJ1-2	TGCGCCAGCAGCCAGACGGACAGGGTTGACTATGGCTACACCTTC	CASSQTDRVDYGYTF
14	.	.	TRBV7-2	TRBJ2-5	TGTGCCAGCAGCTTACGTCCCAGAGAAGAGACCCAGTACTTC	CASSLRPREETQYF
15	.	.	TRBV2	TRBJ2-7	TGTGCCAGCGGCACTGCTAATCCCCCCTCCTACGAGCAGTACTTC	CASGTANPPSYEQYF
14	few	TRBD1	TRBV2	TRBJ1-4	TGTGCCAGCAGTGCCGGGGACAGGGATGAAAAACTGTTTTTT	CASSAGDRDEKLFF
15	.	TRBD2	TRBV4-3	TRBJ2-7	TGCGCCAGCAGCCAACAGCGGGGGGCCTCCTACGAGCAGTACTTC	CASSQQRGASYEQYF
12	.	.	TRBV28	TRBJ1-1	TGTGCCATCTCGTTGGGGAACACTGAAGCTTTCTTT	CAISLGNTEAFF
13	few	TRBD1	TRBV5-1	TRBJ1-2	TGCGCCAGCAGCTTGACAGGGGGCCATGGCTACACCTTC	CASSLTGGHGYTF